The 3 T cell receptor beta chains listed next were all sequenced from one sample in a study of beta chain features in type 1 diabetes. Overall study findings and caveats: Shortening of TCRB CDR3s, moderate but significant, appeared in all four CD4+ subsets of Type 1 diabetes patients.

These receptors are not linked to any known antigen. cDNA synthesis used the whole RNA isolate, giving expressed TCRB sequences. Profiled with immunoSEQ multiplex PCR; TCRdb holds only in-frame clones, not every one. The table lists some 700,000 clones, around an eighth of them singletons. Material: naive CD4+ T cells from blood. Receptors were obtained from a man younger than 35 with type 1 diabetes.

The chain employs TRBV2 and TRBJ2-1, with TRBD1 as a possible D gene (5 bases). Germline CDR1 reads SNHLY; CDR2 reads FYNNEI. This CDR3 comprises 15 residues. V gave up 4 bases and J gave up 6 bases, with 16 bases separating them. DNA for the CDR3: TGTGCCAGCAGTGTACCAGGGAACCTCCTCAATGAGCAGTTCTTC. As protein: CASSVPGNLLNEQFF.

The J gene is TRBJ2-2, the V gene TRBV30; D gene uncertain. The CDR3 totals 11 residues. V was cut by 2 bases and J by 14 bases, with 12 bases left in between. Germline V gene data show CDR1 as GTSNPN and CDR2 as SVGIG (reference sequence). The CDR3 spells CAWSQVGSLFF. The CDR3 region has the DNA TGTGCCTGGAGTCAGGTCGGGTCCCTGTTTTTT.

This clone was seen a few times. The chain joins TRBV7-8 to TRBJ1-5, with D uncertain. Germline V gene sequence: CDR1 SGHVS, CDR2 FQNEAQ. V was clipped by 4 bases and J by 5 bases, with 9 bases between them. This CDR3 is 13 amino acids long. CDR3 coding DNA: TGTGCCAGCAGCTGGACGGGCGATCAGCCCCAGCATTTT. Translating it yields CASSWTGDQPQHF.